The clone carrying this T cell receptor (beta chain) was detected a few times. The antigen is undetermined. TCRdb called the RACE reads again in MiXCR, with one record for every CDR3 protein. Of approximately 370,000 distinct CDR3 sequences listed, approximately 5.8% are singletons. The sample belongs to a study of human T cells and chemical hapten exposure. Study results and limitations: Counts of expanded TCRs at PT1 were positively correlated with patch test score. TCRs above 1 in 1000 frequency did not change with DPC sensitization.

Noted time point: pre-sensitization, week 0. Documented treatment: therapeutic diphenylcyclopropenone sensitization with weekly scalp DPC. Germline V CDR1 and CDR2: SQVTM, ANQGSEA. The V end was cut by 3 bases, the J end by 0 bases, with 2 bases between. The CDR3 runs to 11 residues. V and J are TRBV29-1 and TRBJ2-5, with D uncertain. The TCR originated in a woman aged 18-30 years with alopecia areata. Some clones in this sample may be carry-over from other donors' samples. This material consisted of whole blood, taken in connection with sensitization to the hapten diphenylcyclopropenone (DPC). DNA for the CDR3: TGCAGCGTTGAGGACCAAGAGACCCAGTACTTC. Residues: CSVEDQETQYF. The entire variable domain, with the rest obtained from reference TRBV29-1 and TRBJ2-5, is as follows: SAVISQKPSRDICQRGTSLTIQCQVDSQVTMMFWYRQQPGQSLTLIATANQGSEATYESGFVIDKFPISRPNLTFSTLTVSNMSPEDSSIYLCSVEDQETQYFGPGTRLLVL.